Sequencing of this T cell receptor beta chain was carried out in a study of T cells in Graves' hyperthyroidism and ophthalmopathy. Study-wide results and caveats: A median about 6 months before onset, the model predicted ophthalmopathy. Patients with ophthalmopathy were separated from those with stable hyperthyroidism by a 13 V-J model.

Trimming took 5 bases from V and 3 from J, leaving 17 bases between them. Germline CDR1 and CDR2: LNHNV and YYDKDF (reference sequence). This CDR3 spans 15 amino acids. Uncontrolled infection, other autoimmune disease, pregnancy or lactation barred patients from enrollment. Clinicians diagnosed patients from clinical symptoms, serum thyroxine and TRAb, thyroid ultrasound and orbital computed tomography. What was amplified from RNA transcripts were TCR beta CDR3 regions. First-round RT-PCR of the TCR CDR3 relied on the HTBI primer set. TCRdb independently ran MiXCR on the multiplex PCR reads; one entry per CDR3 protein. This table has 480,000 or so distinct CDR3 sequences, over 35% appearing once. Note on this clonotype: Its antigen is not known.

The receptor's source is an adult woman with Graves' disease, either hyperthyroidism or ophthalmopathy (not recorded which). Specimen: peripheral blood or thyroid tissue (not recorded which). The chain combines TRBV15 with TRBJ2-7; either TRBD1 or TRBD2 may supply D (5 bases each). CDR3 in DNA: TGTGCCACCAGCGGCCGAGGGCAGGGCGGCTACGAGCAGTACTTC. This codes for CATSGRGQGGYEQYF.